This T cell receptor (beta chain) was identified during a study of lymphopenia after photon versus proton radiotherapy. The table came from immunoSEQ multiplex PCR; TCRdb's copy has only in-frame clones and leaves some out. The sample holds 150,000 or so clones, more than 85% seen once. V was clipped by 0 bases and J by 9 bases, with 10 bases between them. The CDR3 has 13 amino acids. Looked up from germline, CDR1 is SGDLS and CDR2 is YYNGEE. The TCR comes from a man aged 50 or older with gastric cancer. The chain is built from TRBV9 and TRBJ2-1; D might be TRBD1 (6 bases). The sequencing used peripheral blood, collected from a patient treated with photon-based radiotherapy. CDR3 region: CASSVDRVGEQFF. The CDR3 nucleotides are TGTGCCAGCAGCGTAGACAGGGTAGGTGAGCAGTTCTTC. Full variable domain (outside the CDR3, taken from reference TRBV9 and TRBJ2-1): DSGVTQTPKHLITATGQRVTLRCSPRSGDLSVYWYQQSLDQGLQFLIQYYNGEERAKGNILERFSAQQFPDLHSELNLSSLELGDSALYFCASSVDRVGEQFFGPGTRLTVL.